Shown below are 5 T cell receptor beta chains from a single sample sequenced in a study of Tregs in tolerant kidney transplant recipients. These receptors lack a known antigen. The data were produced by immunoSEQ multiplex PCR, yet TCRdb's version contains in-frame clones alone and is incomplete. The table includes over 2,500 clones, around 43% detected once. The sample was Tregs from blood cultured with allogeneic cells. The receptor set was obtained from a human donor in good health.

This clone qualifies as medium-sized. The V gene is TRBV18, the J gene TRBJ2-7, with 10 bases matching TRBD2. Germline V gives CDR1 KGHSH, CDR2 LQKENI. The trim removed 4 bases at V and 4 bases at J, leaving 7 bases unmatched. The CDR3 has 15 amino acids. CDR3: CASSRPGLALYEQYF. Written as DNA, the CDR3 is TGTGCCAGCTCACGTCCGGGACTAGCGTTATACGAGCAGTACTTC.

The V call is TRBV18, the J call TRBJ2-3, with 8 bases that match TRBD1. There are 15 residues in the CDR3. V trimming: 6 bases; J trimming: 1 base; junction bases outside the gene matches: 6. Germline CDR1 reads KGHSH; CDR2 reads LQKENI. The CDR3 bases are TGTGCCAGCTCCCTTATACAGGGGGGCACAGATACGCAGTATTTT. Protein: CASSLIQGGTDTQYF.

In this sample, this clone turned up a few times. This sequence joins TRBV6-1 and TRBJ1-2, with D possibly TRBD1 on 6 matching bases. CDR1 is MNHNS and CDR2 is SASEGT in the germline V gene. V was cut by 5 bases and J by 2 bases, with 12 bases left in between. This CDR3 is built from 14 residues. The CDR3 nucleotides are TGTGCCAGCAGTAGGGACAAACAAAACTATGGCTACACCTTC. Translated, it gives CASSRDKQNYGYTF.

V gene TRBV10-2 combines with J gene TRBJ1-3; no clear D. Germline V gene sequence: CDR1 WSHSY, CDR2 SAAADI. Trimming shortened V by 6 bases and J by 0 bases, and 6 bases separated the two germline ends. The CDR3 loop spans 13 amino acids. CDR3 in amino acids: CASRVVSGNTIYF. CDR3 sequence (DNA): TGCGCCAGCAGGGTCGTCTCTGGAAACACCATATATTTT.

The chain carries TRBV6-6 and TRBJ1-1; no firm D call. The CDR3 length is 11 residues. Per germline, CDR1 MNHNY and CDR2 SVGAGI (reference sequence). Trimming removed 7 bases from V and 2 bases from J, with 5 bases in between. The CDR3 DNA reads TGTGCCAGCAATCAAAACACTGAAGCTTTCTTT. Its translation is CASNQNTEAFF.